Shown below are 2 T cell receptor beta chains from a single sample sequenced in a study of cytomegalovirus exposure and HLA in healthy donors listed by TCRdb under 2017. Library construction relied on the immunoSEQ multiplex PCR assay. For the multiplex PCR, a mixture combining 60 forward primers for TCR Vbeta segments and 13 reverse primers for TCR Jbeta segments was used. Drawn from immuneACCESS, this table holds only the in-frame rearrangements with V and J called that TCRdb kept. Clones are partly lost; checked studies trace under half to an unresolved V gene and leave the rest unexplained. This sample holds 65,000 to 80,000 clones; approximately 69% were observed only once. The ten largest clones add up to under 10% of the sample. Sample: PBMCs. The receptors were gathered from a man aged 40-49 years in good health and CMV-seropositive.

CDR3 sequence reads: CASSYSGGSTEAFF. CDR3 DNA sequence: TGTGCCAGCAGTTACTCAGGGGGTAGCACTGAAGCTTTCTTT. This chain connects TRBV6-5 to TRBJ1-1, with a weak D call TRBD1 (6 bases). V was clipped by 0 bases and J by 4 bases, with 9 bases between them. The CDR3 is made up of 14 amino acids. CDR1 is MNHEY, CDR2 SVGAGI, per germline.

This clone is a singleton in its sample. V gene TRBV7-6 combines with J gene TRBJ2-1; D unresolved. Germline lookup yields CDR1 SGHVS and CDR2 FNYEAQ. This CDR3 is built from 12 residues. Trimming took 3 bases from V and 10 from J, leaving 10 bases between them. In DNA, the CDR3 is TGTGCCAGCAGCTTTCTAGTCGCCGAGCAGTTCTTC. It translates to CASSFLVAEQFF.